Sequencing of this T cell receptor beta chain was carried out in a study of cytotoxic CD8 clonotypes in ibrutinib-treated CLL. The junction had 7 bases not matched to a gene; V was cut back by 7 bases and J by 9 bases. Per the germline V gene, CDR1 is MNHNS and CDR2 is SASEGT. The CDR3 has 13 residues. Profiled with immunoSEQ multiplex PCR; TCRdb holds only in-frame clones, not every one. In the table there are over 100,000 clones, roughly 85% of which are singletons. This chain uses TRBV6-1 with TRBJ2-1; the match to TRBD1 covers 9 bases. The specimen comprised PBMCs, sampled after 24 months of ibrutinib treatment. This clonotype originated in a human donor with chronic lymphocytic leukemia. For the CDR3, the DNA is TGTGCCAGCAAGGACAGGGGCGAGAGTGAGCAGTTCTTC. Translation gives CASKDRGESEQFF.